This T cell receptor beta chain was identified during a study of cytomegalovirus exposure and HLA in healthy donors. Study-wide results and caveats: TCR beta V- and J-gene trimming was later associated with a missense DCLRE1C variant. CMV serostatus was the only immune exposure information that was available.

Amplification used 60 Vbeta primers and 13 Jbeta primers. Assay used: immunoSEQ multiplex PCR; TCRdb lists only in-frame clones, some missing. The table records about 190,000 clones, around 86% of them present only once. About this clone: As yet, its antigen is unknown.

This cohort consisted of healthy bone marrow donors. This sequence originates from a woman aged 45-59 years in good health and CMV-seropositive. The sample taken for sequencing was PBMCs.

CDR3 nucleotides: TGCAGCGTTGAACCCCGGACACGGCCGGAGACCCAGTACTTC. It specifies CSVEPRTRPETQYF. The chain uses TRBV29-1 and TRBJ2-5; maybe TRBD1 (5 bases). The V gene lost 2 bases and the J gene lost 5 bases, with 15 bases spanning the gap. CDR1 is SQVTM, CDR2 ANQGSEA, per germline. The CDR3 contains 14 residues.